These 6 T cell receptor beta chains share one sample of origin, sequenced in a study of CD8+CD57+ T cells in acquired aplastic anemia. Sequencing involved patients with CD8+CD57+ cell expansion previously shown by flow cytometry. Genomic DNA, serving as template, underwent TCR beta VDJ and CDR3 profiling. TCRdb recomputed calls from the reads with MiXCR, one row per CDR3 protein. The table has 200,000 to 250,000 distinct CDR3 sequences, 50% to 70% seen once; the top ten hold roughly 64%. Material: sorted CD4+, CD8+, or CD8+CD57+ T cells (not recorded which) from PBMCs. Source of these receptors: a human donor with aplastic anemia.

V and J are TRBV10-3 and TRBJ1-1; D not certain. This CDR3 is 13 amino acids long. Per the germline V gene, CDR1 is ENHRY and CDR2 is SYGVKD. Trimming removed 0 bases from V and 11 bases from J, with 13 bases in between. The CDR3 loop reads CAISESVGMRAFF. The CDR3 DNA is TGTGCCATCAGTGAGTCGGTAGGGATGCGGGCTTTCTTT.

This chain uses TRBV9 with TRBJ2-5, with D uncertain. This CDR3 contains 15 residues. V was pared by 2 bases and J by 1 base, with 12 bases between. Germline V lookup: CDR1 SGDLS, CDR2 YYNGEE. The CDR3 DNA is TGTGCCAGCAGCGTCGGCGACATTTCCCAAGAGACCCAGTACTTC. As protein: CASSVGDISQETQYF.

This clonotype was picked up a small number of times. The CDR3 region is CSVPAHRGDTDTQYF. The CDR3 nucleotides read TGCAGTGTCCCAGCTCACCGGGGGGACACAGATACGCAGTATTTT. The chain combines TRBV20-1 with TRBJ2-3; 7 bases match TRBD2. Germline V gives CDR1 DFQATT, CDR2 SNEGSKA (reference sequence). The CDR3 extends over 15 amino acids. The trim removed 7 bases at V and 2 bases at J, leaving 12 bases unmatched.

This clonotype occurred once. V gene TRBV6-4 combines with J gene TRBJ2-3; D is uncertain. CDR3 size: 13 residues. Germline lookup yields CDR1 MRHNA and CDR2 SNTAGT. The V gene lost 8 bases and the J gene lost 0 bases, with 9 bases spanning the gap. CDR3 coding DNA: TGTGCCAGCGGAAAGGACAGCACAGATACGCAGTATTTT. It translates to CASGKDSTDTQYF.

This clonotype was recorded only once. This chain links TRBV5-6 with TRBJ1-2; D is undetermined. V lost 2 bases to trimming and J lost 2 bases, with 10 bases between them. Germline V gene lookup returns CDR1 SGHDT and CDR2 YYEEEE. CDR3 length: 14 amino acids. The CDR3 sequence: CASSLFTANYGYTF. Written as DNA, the CDR3 is TGTGCCAGCAGCTTATTCACAGCAAACTATGGCTACACCTTC.

The table lists this clonotype with a few counts. V is TRBV9 and J is TRBJ2-7, with 8 bases that match TRBD1. The germline CDR1 and CDR2 sequences are SGDLS and YYNGEE. V gave up 3 bases and J gave up 3 bases; unmatched junction bases: 5. The CDR3 is 14 amino acids. The CDR3 nucleotides read TGTGCCAGCAGCGCCGGACAGGGTAACTACGAGCAGTACTTC. This translates into CASSAGQGNYEQYF.